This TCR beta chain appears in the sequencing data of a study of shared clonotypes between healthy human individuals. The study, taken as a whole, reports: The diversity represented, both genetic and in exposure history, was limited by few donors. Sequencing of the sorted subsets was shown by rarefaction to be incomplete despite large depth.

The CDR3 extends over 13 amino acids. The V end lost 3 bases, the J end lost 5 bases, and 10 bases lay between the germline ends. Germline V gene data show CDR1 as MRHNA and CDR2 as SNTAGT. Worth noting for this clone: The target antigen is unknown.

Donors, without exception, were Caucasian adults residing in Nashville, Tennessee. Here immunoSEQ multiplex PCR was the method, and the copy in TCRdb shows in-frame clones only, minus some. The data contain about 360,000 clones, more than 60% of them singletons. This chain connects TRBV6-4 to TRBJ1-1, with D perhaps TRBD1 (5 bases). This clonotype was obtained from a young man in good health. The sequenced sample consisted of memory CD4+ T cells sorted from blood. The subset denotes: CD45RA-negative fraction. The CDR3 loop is CASSEWQGTEAFF. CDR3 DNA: TGTGCCAGCAGTGAGTGGCAGGGAACTGAAGCTTTCTTT.